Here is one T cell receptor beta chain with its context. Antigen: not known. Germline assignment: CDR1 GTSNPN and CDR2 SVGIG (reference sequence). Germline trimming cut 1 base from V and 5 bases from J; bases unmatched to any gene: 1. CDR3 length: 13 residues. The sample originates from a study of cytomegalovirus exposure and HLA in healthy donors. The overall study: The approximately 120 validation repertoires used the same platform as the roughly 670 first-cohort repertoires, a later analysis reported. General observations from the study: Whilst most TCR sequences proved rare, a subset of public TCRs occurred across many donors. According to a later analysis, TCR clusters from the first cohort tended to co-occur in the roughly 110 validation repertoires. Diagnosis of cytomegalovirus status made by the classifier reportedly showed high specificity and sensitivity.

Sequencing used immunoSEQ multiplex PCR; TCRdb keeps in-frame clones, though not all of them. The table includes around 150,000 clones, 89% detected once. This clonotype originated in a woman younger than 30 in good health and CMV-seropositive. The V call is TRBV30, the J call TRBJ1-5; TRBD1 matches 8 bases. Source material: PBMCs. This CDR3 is CAWSEDRDQPQHF. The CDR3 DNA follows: TGTGCCTGGAGTGAGGACAGGGATCAGCCCCAGCATTTT. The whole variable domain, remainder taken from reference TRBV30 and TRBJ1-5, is SQTIHQWPATLVQPVGSPLSLECTVEGTSNPNLYWYRQAAGRGLQLLFYSVGIGQISSEVPQNLSASRPQDRQFILSSKKLLLSDSGFYLCAWSEDRDQPQHFGDGTRLSIL.